These T cell receptor beta chains were read from a single sample in a study of cytotoxic CD8 clonotypes in ibrutinib-treated CLL. TCRdb keeps only in-frame clones here, not all; method: immunoSEQ multiplex PCR. The sample holds tens of thousands of clones, roughly 50% seen once. The specimen was PBMCs, collected after 12 months of ibrutinib treatment. The receptor set was obtained from a human donor with chronic lymphocytic leukemia. CDR3s include the opening cysteine and the closing phenylalanine or tryptophan. A D gene is named only where the DNA matches it firmly. Expanded clones are given a class, and other clones once, few, many or no size at all.

NA,NA,TRBV19,TRBJ2-1,CASSTDRNEQFF,TGTGCCAGTAGTACCGACAGAAATGAGCAGTTCTTC
NA,NA,TRBV5-5,TRBJ2-1,CASSPGDRGYNEQFF,TGTGCCAGCAGCCCCGGGGATCGAGGTTACAATGAGCAGTTCTTC
NA,NA,TRBV14,TRBJ1-2,CASSQDPQAYGYTF,TGTGCCAGCAGCCAAGACCCCCAAGCGTATGGCTACACCTTC
NA,TRBD1,TRBV2,TRBJ2-7,CASLEGTGAGREQYF,TGTGCCAGCCTAGAAGGTACAGGGGCAGGTCGCGAGCAGTACTTC
many,NA,TRBV6-5,TRBJ1-2,CASSYGGYGYTF,TGTGCCAGCAGTTACGGAGGCTATGGCTACACCTTC
NA,NA,TRBV28,TRBJ1-5,CASSLGGFNFQPQHF,TGTGCCAGCAGTTTAGGGGGGTTTAATTTCCAGCCCCAGCATTTT
NA,TRBD2,TRBV6-1,TRBJ2-5,CASSPTSAQETQYF,TGTGCCAGCAGCCCCACTAGCGCGCAAGAGACCCAGTACTTC
NA,NA,TRBV5-8,TRBJ1-5,CASSLSGGAGQPQHF,TGTGCCAGCAGCTTGAGTGGGGGCGCGGGTCAGCCCCAGCATTTT
few,NA,TRBV23-1,TRBJ1-2,CASSQSKEGVRGYTF,TGCGCCAGCAGTCAATCGAAGGAGGGAGTGCGGGGCTACACCTTC
NA,NA,TRBV7-8,TRBJ2-7,CASSLEPIPYEQYF,TGTGCCAGCAGCTTAGAACCAATCCCCTACGAGCAGTACTTC
NA,TRBD1,TRBV29-1,TRBJ1-1,CSPPDRVNTEAFF,TGCAGCCCTCCTGACAGGGTCAACACTGAAGCTTTCTTT
NA,NA,TRBV7-8,TRBJ1-5,CASSGARGNQPQHF,TGTGCCAGCAGCGGGGCCAGAGGGAATCAGCCCCAGCATTTT
once,TRBD2,TRBV27,TRBJ2-7,CASSSPGTSGPLYEQYF,TGTGCCAGCAGTTCACCCGGGACTAGCGGGCCGCTCTACGAGCAGTACTTC
many,TRBD1,TRBV27,TRBJ1-4,CATRQGAREKLFF,TGTGCCACCCGACAGGGGGCGAGGGAAAAACTGTTTTTT
many,NA,TRBV6-6,TRBJ2-5,CASKLDFQETQYF,TGTGCCAGCAAATTGGACTTCCAAGAGACCCAGTACTTC
NA,NA,TRBV7-9,TRBJ2-2,CASSQDSGLFTGELFF,TGTGCCAGCAGCCAAGACAGCGGCTTGTTCACCGGGGAGCTGTTTTTT
NA,NA,TRBV11-2,TRBJ2-7,CASVQPGTDEQYF,TGTGCCTCCGTACAGCCAGGTACAGACGAGCAGTACTTC